The 13 T cell receptor beta chains below come from one sample, sequenced in a study of cytomegalovirus exposure and HLA in healthy donors. The PCR made use of 60 Vbeta and 13 Jbeta primers. Sequencing used immunoSEQ multiplex PCR; TCRdb keeps in-frame clones, though not all of them. This repertoire shows some 150,000 clones, approximately 80% found once; its top ten account for around 6.1%. The sample comprised PBMCs. The receptor source for this set is a man under 40 in good health and CMV-seropositive.

This chain uses TRBV29-1 with TRBJ2-3; TRBD2 matches at 7 bases. The CDR3 is 13 amino acids. Germline loops: CDR1 SQVTM, CDR2 ANQGSEA. The ends lost 5 bases at V and 6 bases at J; junction bases unmatched: 8. The CDR3 here is CSVRRTSPDTQYF. CDR3 bases: TGCAGCGTTAGAAGGACTAGTCCTGATACGCAGTATTTT.

The J gene is TRBJ2-2, the V gene TRBV7-9; TRBD2 matches 9 bases. The germline CDR1 and CDR2 sequences are SEHNR and FQNEAQ (reference sequence). The length of the CDR3 is 16 residues. Unmatched junction bases numbered 5, after V lost 5 bases and J lost 1 base. The CDR3 DNA reads as TGTGCCAGCAGCCTTAGGACTAGCGAGAACACCGGGGAGCTGTTTTTT. This encodes CASSLRTSENTGELFF.

V and J are TRBV7-8 and TRBJ2-5; D is ambiguous. The DNA end favors TRBJ2-7, so the J call may be wrong. Germline CDR1 is SGHVS and CDR2 is FQNEAQ. CDR3 size: 13 residues. The CDR3 sequence is CASSPPEPYEQYF. The CDR3 nucleotides are TGTGCCAGCAGTCCGCCTGAGCCTTACGAGCAGTACTTC.

The V gene is TRBV6-4, the J gene TRBJ2-1; 7 bases fit TRBD2. Losses at the gene ends were 4 bases for V and 10 bases for J; bases not matched to a gene: 16. CDR1 MRHNA and CDR2 SNTAGT come from the germline V gene. The CDR3 length is 16 residues. The CDR3 region has the DNA TGTGCCAGCAGTGGTTTGGGGGAGGGCCAATTCAGCGAGCAGTTCTTC. This sequence encodes CASSGLGEGQFSEQFF.

Note on this clone: A junction end diverges from the germline sequence, so it may reflect a read error. The chain recombines TRBV7-9 with TRBJ2-4; D possibly corresponds to TRBD1 (5 bases). Germline V gives CDR1 SEHNR, CDR2 FQNEAQ (reference sequence). The CDR3 sequence is 17 residues long. The CDR3 protein is CASSLSQGSLAKNSQYF. The CDR3 DNA reads TGTGCCAGCAGCTTAAGTCAGGGCTCCTTAGCCAAAAACAGTCAGTACTTC.

This CDR3 is CASSTNEEANTGELFF. The CDR3 coding sequence is TGCGCCAGCAGCACGAACGAGGAGGCGAACACCGGGGAGCTGTTTTTT. The chain links TRBV5-1 to TRBJ2-2; D possibly corresponds to TRBD2 (5 bases). CDR3 size: 16 residues. The V end was cut by 4 bases, the J end by 0 bases, with 13 bases between. The V gene's germline CDR1 is SGHRS and CDR2 YFSETQ.

V gene TRBV7-8 combines with J gene TRBJ1-1; 7 bases line up with TRBD1. The germline V gene has CDR1 SGHVS and CDR2 FQNEAQ. The junction had 6 bases not matched to a gene; V was cut back by 7 bases and J by 1 base. The CDR3 covers 14 residues. CDR3 loop: CASNIGTANTEAFF. DNA of the CDR3: TGTGCCAGCAACATAGGGACAGCGAACACTGAAGCTTTCTTT.

The V call is TRBV7-9, the J call TRBJ1-5; no definite D call. There are 17 residues in the CDR3. Germline CDR1 SEHNR, CDR2 FQNEAQ (reference sequence). The V end was cut by 5 bases, the J end by 1 base, with 18 bases between. This CDR3 is CASSHITEGWSNQPQHF. CDR3 DNA: TGTGCCAGCAGCCACATAACAGAGGGTTGGAGCAATCAGCCCCAGCATTTT.

This chain links TRBV7-9 with TRBJ2-1, with 7 bases lining up with TRBD1. Germline trimming cut 0 bases from V and 8 bases from J; bases unmatched to any gene: 13. The CDR3 sequence is 17 residues long. The V gene's germline CDR1 is SEHNR and CDR2 FQNEAQ (reference sequence). The DNA for the CDR3 is TGTGCCAGCAGCTTAGCGCTACGTGGACAGGAAAGCGATGAGCAGTTCTTC. Encoded protein: CASSLALRGQESDEQFF.

This chain connects TRBV15 to TRBJ2-5; 8 positions match TRBD1. This CDR3 is 14 amino acids long. Unmatched junction bases numbered 12, after V lost 9 bases and J lost 6 bases. Germline loops: CDR1 LNHNV, CDR2 YYDKDF (reference sequence). The CDR3 spells CATISGQGSKTQYF. The CDR3 region has the DNA TGTGCCACAATATCTGGACAGGGTTCGAAGACCCAGTACTTC.

The V call is TRBV6-1, the J call TRBJ1-1; 9 bases are a match to TRBD1. This CDR3 contains 14 residues. With V trimmed by 3 bases and J by 1 base, 0 bases remained unmatched. Germline V CDR1 and CDR2: MNHNS, SASEGT. In DNA, the CDR3 is TGTGCCAGCAGTGAGACAGGGGGGAACACTGAAGCTTTCTTT. Translation gives CASSETGGNTEAFF.

The genes are TRBV4-3 and TRBJ1-1, with TRBD1 matching 10 bases. Losses at the gene ends were 0 bases for V and 10 bases for J; bases not matched to a gene: 14. The CDR3 extends over 17 amino acids. Germline V CDR1 and CDR2: LGHNA, YSLEER. CDR3 sequence (DNA): TGCGCCAGCAGCCAAGACAGGACAGGGGGTGTTCGAGGAAGAGCTTTCTTT. It translates to CASSQDRTGGVRGRAFF.

This rearrangement joins TRBV6-5 to TRBJ1-2; D perhaps matches TRBD1 (6 bases). The CDR3 extends over 14 amino acids. The germline gives CDR1 MNHEY, CDR2 SVGAGI. The V end lost 5 bases, the J end lost 2 bases, and 12 bases lay between the germline ends. The chain's CDR3 is CASSRGGVNYGYTF. The DNA of the CDR3 is TGTGCCAGCAGTCGAGGGGGGGTGAACTATGGCTACACCTTC.